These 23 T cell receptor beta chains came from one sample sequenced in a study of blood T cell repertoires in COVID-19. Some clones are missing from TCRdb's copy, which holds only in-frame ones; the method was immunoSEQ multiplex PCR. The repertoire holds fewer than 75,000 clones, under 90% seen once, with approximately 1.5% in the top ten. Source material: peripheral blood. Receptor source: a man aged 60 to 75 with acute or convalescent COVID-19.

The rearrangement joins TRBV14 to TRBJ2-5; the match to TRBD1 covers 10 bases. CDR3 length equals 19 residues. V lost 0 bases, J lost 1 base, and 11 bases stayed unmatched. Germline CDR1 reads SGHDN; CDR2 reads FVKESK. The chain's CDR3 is CASSQEQGQGLRIQETQYF. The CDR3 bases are TGTGCCAGCAGCCAAGAGCAGGGACAGGGGCTTCGTATCCAAGAGACCCAGTACTTC.

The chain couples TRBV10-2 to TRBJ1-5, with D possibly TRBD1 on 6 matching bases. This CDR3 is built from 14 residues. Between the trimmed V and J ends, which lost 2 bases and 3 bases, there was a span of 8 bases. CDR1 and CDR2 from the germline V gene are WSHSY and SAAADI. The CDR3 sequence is CASSEQGPNQPQHF. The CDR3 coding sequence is TGCGCCAGCAGTGAGCAGGGGCCCAATCAGCCCCAGCATTTT.

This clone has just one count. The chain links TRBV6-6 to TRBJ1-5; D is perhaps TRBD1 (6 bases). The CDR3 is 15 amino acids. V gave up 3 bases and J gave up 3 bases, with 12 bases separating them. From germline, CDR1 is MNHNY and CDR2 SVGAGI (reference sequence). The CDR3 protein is CASSYSGQINQPQHF. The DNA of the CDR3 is TGTGCCAGCAGTTATTCTGGACAGATCAATCAGCCCCAGCATTTT.

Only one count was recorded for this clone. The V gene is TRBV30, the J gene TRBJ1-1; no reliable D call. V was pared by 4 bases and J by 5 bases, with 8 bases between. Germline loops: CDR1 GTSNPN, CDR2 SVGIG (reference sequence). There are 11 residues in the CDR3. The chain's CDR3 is CAWTARTEAFF. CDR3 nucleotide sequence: TGTGCCTGGACGGCGAGGACTGAAGCTTTCTTT.

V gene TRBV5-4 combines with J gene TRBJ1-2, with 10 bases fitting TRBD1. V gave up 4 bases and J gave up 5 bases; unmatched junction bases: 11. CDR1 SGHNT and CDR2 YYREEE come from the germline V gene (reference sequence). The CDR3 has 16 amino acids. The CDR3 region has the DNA TGTGCCAGCAGCCCAAATACCGGGACAGGGGTTTATGGCTACACCTTC. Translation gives CASSPNTGTGVYGYTF.

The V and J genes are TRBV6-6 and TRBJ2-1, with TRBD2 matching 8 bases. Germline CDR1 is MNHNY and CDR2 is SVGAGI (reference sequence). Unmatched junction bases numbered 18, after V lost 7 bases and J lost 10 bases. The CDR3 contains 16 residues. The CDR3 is CASNPRGGGTLMEQFF. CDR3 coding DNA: TGTGCCAGCAACCCCCGGGGCGGGGGGACCCTAATGGAGCAGTTCTTC.

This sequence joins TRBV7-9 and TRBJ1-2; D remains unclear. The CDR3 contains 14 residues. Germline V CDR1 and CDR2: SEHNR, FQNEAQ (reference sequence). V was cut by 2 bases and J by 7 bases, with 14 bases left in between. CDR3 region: CASSLKSLVGGYTF. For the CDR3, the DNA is TGTGCCAGCAGCTTAAAATCCCTCGTCGGTGGCTACACCTTC.

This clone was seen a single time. CDR3 loop: CASSQDPGQSSQPQHF. CDR3 sequence (DNA): TGCGCCAGCAGCCAAGACCCAGGGCAGTCGAGTCAGCCCCAGCATTTT. The chain uses TRBV4-1 and TRBJ1-5; perhaps TRBD1 as D (5 bases). The germline CDR1 and CDR2 sequences are MGHRA and YSYEKL. Trimming stripped 0 bases from V and 6 bases from J, with 15 bases between. The CDR3 loop spans 16 amino acids.

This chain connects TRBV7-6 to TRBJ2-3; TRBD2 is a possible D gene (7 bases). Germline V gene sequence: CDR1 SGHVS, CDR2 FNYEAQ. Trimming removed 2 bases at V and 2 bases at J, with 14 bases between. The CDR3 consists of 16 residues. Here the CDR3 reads CASSLSSGGTTDTQYF. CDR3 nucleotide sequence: TGTGCCAGCAGCTTATCGTCGGGGGGCACCACAGATACGCAGTATTTT.

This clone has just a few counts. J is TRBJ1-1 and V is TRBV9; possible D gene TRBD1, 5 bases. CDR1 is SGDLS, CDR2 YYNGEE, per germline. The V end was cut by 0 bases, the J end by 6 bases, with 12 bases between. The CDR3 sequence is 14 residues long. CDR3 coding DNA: TGTGCCAGCAGCGTAGGGTTGGGGCCAGCTGAAGCTTTCTTT. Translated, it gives CASSVGLGPAEAFF. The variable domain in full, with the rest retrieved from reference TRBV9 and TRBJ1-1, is DSGVTQTPKHLITATGQRVTLRCSPRSGDLSVYWYQQSLDQGLQFLIQYYNGEERAKGNILERFSAQQFPDLHSELNLSSLELGDSALYFCASSVGLGPAEAFFGQGTRLTVV.

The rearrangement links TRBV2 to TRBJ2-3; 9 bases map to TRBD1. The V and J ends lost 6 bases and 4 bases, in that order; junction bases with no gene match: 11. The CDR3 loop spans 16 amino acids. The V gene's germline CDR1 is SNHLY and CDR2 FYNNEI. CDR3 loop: CASSPGTGKVADTQYF. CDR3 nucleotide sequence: TGTGCCAGCAGCCCCGGGACAGGGAAGGTTGCAGATACGCAGTATTTT.

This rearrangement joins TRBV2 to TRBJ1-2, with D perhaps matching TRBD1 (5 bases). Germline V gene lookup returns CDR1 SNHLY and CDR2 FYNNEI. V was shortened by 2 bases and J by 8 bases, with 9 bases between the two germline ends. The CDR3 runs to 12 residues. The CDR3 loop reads CASSETGRGYTF. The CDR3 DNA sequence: TGTGCCAGCAGTGAAACAGGTCGGGGCTACACCTTC.

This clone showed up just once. The CDR3 sequence: CAWTPGGADEAFF. The DNA of the CDR3 is TGTGCCTGGACTCCCGGGGGGGCGGATGAAGCTTTCTTT. The chain is built from TRBV30 and TRBJ1-1, with D maybe TRBD1 (6 bases). Trimming took off 4 bases at V and 7 bases at J, with 16 bases between the two ends. CDR3 length equals 13 residues. Germline V gene lookup returns CDR1 GTSNPN and CDR2 SVGIG (reference sequence).

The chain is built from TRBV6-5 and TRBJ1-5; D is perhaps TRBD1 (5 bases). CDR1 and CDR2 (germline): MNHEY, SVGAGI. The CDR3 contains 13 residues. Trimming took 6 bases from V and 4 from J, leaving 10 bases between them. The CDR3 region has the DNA TGTGCCAGCAGAACAGGAACGAATCAGCCCCAGCATTTT. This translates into CASRTGTNQPQHF.

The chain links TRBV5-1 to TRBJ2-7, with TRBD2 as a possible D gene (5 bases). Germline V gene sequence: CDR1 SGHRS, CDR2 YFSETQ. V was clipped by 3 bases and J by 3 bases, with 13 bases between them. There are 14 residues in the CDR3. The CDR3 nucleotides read TGCGCCAGCAGCTCCATCCCGGGGTACTACGAGCAGTACTTC. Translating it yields CASSSIPGYYEQYF. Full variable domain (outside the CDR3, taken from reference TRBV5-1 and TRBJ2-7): KAGVTQTPRYLIKTRGQQVTLSCSPISGHRSVSWYQQTPGQGLQFLFEYFSETQRNKGNFPGRFSGRQFSNSRSEMNVSTLELGDSALYLCASSSIPGYYEQYFGPGTRLTVT.

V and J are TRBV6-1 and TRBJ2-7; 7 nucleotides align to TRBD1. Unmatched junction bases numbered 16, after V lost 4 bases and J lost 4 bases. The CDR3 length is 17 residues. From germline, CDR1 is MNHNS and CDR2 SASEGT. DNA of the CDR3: TGTGCCAGCAGTGGCACCCGACAGGGAAATACGGGATACGAGCAGTACTTC. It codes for CASSGTRQGNTGYEQYF.

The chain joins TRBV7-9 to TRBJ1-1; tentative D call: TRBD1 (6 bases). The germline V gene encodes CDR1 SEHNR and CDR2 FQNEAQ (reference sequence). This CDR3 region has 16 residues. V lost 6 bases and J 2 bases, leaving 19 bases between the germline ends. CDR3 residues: CASSLSLGTPNTEAFF. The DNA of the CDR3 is TGTGCCAGCAGTCTTAGCCTCGGGACACCCAACACTGAAGCTTTCTTT.

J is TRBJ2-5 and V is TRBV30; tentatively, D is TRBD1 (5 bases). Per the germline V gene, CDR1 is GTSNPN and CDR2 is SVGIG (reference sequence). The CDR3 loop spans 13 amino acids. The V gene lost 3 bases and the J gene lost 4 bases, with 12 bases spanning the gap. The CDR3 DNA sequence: TGTGCCTGGAGCGGCGGCAGGGCAGAGACCCAGTACTTC. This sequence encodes CAWSGGRAETQYF. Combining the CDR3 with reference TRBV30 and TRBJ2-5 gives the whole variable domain SQTIHQWPATLVQPVGSPLSLECTVEGTSNPNLYWYRQAAGRGLQLLFYSVGIGQISSEVPQNLSASRPQDRQFILSSKKLLLSDSGFYLCAWSGGRAETQYFGPGTRLLVL.

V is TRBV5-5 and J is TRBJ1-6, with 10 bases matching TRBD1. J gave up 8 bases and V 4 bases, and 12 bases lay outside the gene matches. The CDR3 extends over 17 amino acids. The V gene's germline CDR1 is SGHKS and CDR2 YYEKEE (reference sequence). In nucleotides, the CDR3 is TGTGCCAGCAGCACCCGGGACAGGGGCCCAGACGATTCACCCCTCCACTTT. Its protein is CASSTRDRGPDDSPLHF.

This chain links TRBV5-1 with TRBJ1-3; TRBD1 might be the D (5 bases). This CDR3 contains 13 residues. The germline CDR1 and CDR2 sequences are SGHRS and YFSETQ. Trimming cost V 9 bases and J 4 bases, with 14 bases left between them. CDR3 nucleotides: TGCGCCACCAGAGAGACAGCGGGAAACACCATATATTTT. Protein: CATRETAGNTIYF.

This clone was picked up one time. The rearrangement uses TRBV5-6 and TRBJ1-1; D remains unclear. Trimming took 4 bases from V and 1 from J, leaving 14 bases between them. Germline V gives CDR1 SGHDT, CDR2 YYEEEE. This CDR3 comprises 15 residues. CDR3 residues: CASSRSYRQNTEAFF. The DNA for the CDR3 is TGTGCCAGCAGCCGTAGTTACCGCCAGAACACTGAAGCTTTCTTT.

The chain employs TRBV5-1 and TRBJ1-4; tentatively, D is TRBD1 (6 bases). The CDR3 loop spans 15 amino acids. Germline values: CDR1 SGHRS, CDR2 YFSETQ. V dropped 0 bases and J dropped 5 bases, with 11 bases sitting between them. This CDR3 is CASSLAAGVNEKLFF. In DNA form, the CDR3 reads TGCGCCAGCAGCTTGGCGGCAGGGGTCAATGAAAAACTGTTTTTT. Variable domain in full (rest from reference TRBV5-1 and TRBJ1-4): KAGVTQTPRYLIKTRGQQVTLSCSPISGHRSVSWYQQTPGQGLQFLFEYFSETQRNKGNFPGRFSGRQFSNSRSEMNVSTLELGDSALYLCASSLAAGVNEKLFFGSGTQLSVL.

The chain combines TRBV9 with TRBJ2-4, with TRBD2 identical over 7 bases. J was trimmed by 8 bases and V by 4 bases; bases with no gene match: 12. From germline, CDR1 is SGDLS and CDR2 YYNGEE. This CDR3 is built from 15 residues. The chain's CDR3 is CASSPRGGDWDIQYF. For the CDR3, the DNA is TGTGCCAGCAGCCCGAGGGGAGGGGATTGGGACATTCAGTACTTC.